Following are 20 T cell receptor beta chains from one sample sequenced in a study of blood T cells in healthy people across ages. A J-beta primer mix and a sample-barcoded 5' primer were used in a second PCR of about 7 to 12 cycles. In TCRdb, the 5' RACE reads were re-called with MiXCR into one record per CDR3 protein. The table lists some 790,000 distinct CDR3 sequences, under 35% of them singletons, with about 18% in the top ten. The sequencing input was blood. These TCRs come from a woman at least 80 years old in good health.

This clonotype came up a few times. This rearrangement joins TRBV30 to TRBJ1-1, with a tentative D call TRBD1 (6 bases). Trimming cost V 1 base and J 0 bases, with 6 bases left between them. The length of the CDR3 is 13 residues. Germline assignment: CDR1 GTSNPN and CDR2 SVGIG (reference sequence). The CDR3 loop is CAWSAGVNTEAFF. CDR3 sequence (DNA): TGTGCCTGGAGTGCAGGGGTGAACACTGAAGCTTTCTTT.

This clonotype showed up many times. V usage is TRBV20-1 and J usage is TRBJ2-5; no reliable D call. Trimming removed 0 bases at V and 1 base at J, with 12 bases between. There are 15 residues in the CDR3. Germline loops: CDR1 DFQATT, CDR2 SNEGSKA (reference sequence). The CDR3 region has the DNA TGCAGTGCTAGAGACCGGGTGCTTCCCCAAGAGACCCAGTACTTC. Translated, it gives CSARDRVLPQETQYF.

This clonotype appeared many times. The V gene is TRBV7-2, the J gene TRBJ2-5, with 13 nucleotides matching TRBD2. CDR3 length: 16 residues. Unmatched junction bases numbered 6, after V lost 3 bases and J lost 5 bases. Germline V gene data show CDR1 as SGHTA and CDR2 as FQGNSA. CDR3 protein: CASSLTSGGWGETQYF. The CDR3 coding sequence is TGTGCCAGCAGCTTGACTAGCGGGGGGTGGGGGGAGACCCAGTACTTC.

In its sample, this clonotype was seen many times. Possible read error: a much larger clone is one base away. The gene calls are TRBV18 and TRBJ2-5; 11 bases line up with TRBD1. The CDR3 has 15 residues. Trimming took 4 bases from V and 11 from J; bases not matched to a gene: 12. CDR1 KGHSH and CDR2 LQKENI come from the germline V gene. The CDR3 is CASSLGQGVYNEQYF. As DNA, the CDR3 is TGTGCCAGCTCACTGGGACAGGGGGTCTACAATGAGCAGTACTTC.

The rearrangement links TRBV3-1 to TRBJ2-5; D perhaps matches TRBD1 (5 bases). The CDR3 is made up of 15 amino acids. V lost 3 bases to trimming and J lost 2 bases, with 13 bases between them. Germline V gene sequence: CDR1 LGHDT, CDR2 YNNKEL (reference sequence). The CDR3 sequence is CASSQTVRQQETQYF. The CDR3 region has the DNA TGTGCCAGCAGCCAGACGGTCCGACAGCAAGAGACCCAGTACTTC.

In this sample, this clonotype turned up a few times. The chain is built from TRBV6-1 and TRBJ2-7, with 12 bases that match TRBD2. After removal of 4 bases from V and 7 bases from J, the junction contained 5 bases not matched to a gene. CDR3 length: 14 amino acids. The germline V gene encodes CDR1 MNHNS and CDR2 SASEGT. CDR3 DNA: TGTGCCAGCAGTGGTCTAGCGGGGGGGAATGAGCAGTACTTC. Translated, it gives CASSGLAGGNEQYF.

This clonotype appeared a few times. The V gene is TRBV4-1, the J gene TRBJ2-3; D gene unclear. Germline V gene data show CDR1 as MGHRA and CDR2 as YSYEKL. V was clipped by 3 bases and J by 1 base, with 5 bases between them. The CDR3 runs 13 residues. The CDR3 nucleotides read TGCGCCAGCAGCCAGCTGGGCACAGATACGCAGTATTTT. Protein sequence: CASSQLGTDTQYF.

The chain combines TRBV12-3 or TRBV12-4 with TRBJ1-3; D is uncertain. The CDR3 length is 15 residues. The ends were cut back, 0 bases at V and 0 bases at J, with 6 bases in the middle. The CDR3 bases are TGTGCCAGCAGTTTAGCGGAGCACTCTGGAAACACCATATATTTT. Its protein product is CASSLAEHSGNTIYF.

The rearrangement uses TRBV7-9 and TRBJ2-1, with 10 bases identical to TRBD2. The J segment lost 0 bases and the V segment lost 5 bases, leaving 10 bases of the junction unmatched. The CDR3 runs to 18 residues. CDR1 is SEHNR, CDR2 FQNEAQ, per germline (reference sequence). The CDR3 spells CASSTPGLASSSYNEQFF. The CDR3 DNA follows: TGTGCCAGCAGCACCCCGGGACTAGCGTCTAGCTCCTACAATGAGCAGTTCTTC.

This clonotype has a handful of counts. This chain connects TRBV6-6 to TRBJ1-1; D perhaps matches TRBD1 (5 bases). The CDR3 consists of 13 residues. Deletions cut 10 bases from V and 1 base from J, with 13 bases between. Germline CDR1 is MNHNY and CDR2 is SVGAGI (reference sequence). The CDR3 reads CATSLGENTEAFF. The CDR3 DNA follows: TGTGCCACCTCCCTGGGGGAGAACACTGAAGCTTTCTTT.

This clonotype was recorded at least ten times. The CDR3 loop is CASSVTGTNYEQYF. In DNA form, the CDR3 reads TGTGCCAGCAGTGTGACCGGGACGAACTACGAGCAGTACTTC. This chain connects TRBV6-1 to TRBJ2-7, with D possibly being TRBD1 or TRBD2 (5 bases each). Trimming left V 4 bases short and J 3 bases short, with 13 bases between. Germline V lookup: CDR1 MNHNS, CDR2 SASEGT. The CDR3 contains 14 residues.

This clonotype was detected only once. The CDR3 reads CSAEGGSTEAFF. The CDR3 nucleotides read TGCAGTGCCGAGGGGGGGAGCACTGAAGCTTTCTTT. The chain carries TRBV20-1 and TRBJ1-1; possible D gene TRBD1, 6 bases. Germline V gene lookup returns CDR1 DFQATT and CDR2 SNEGSKA (reference sequence). Trimming left V 6 bases short and J 4 bases short, with 12 bases between. There are 12 residues in the CDR3.

This chain links TRBV12-3 or TRBV12-4 with TRBJ2-2; D is perhaps TRBD2 (6 bases). This CDR3 is built from 15 residues. Trimming removed 5 bases at V and 0 bases at J, with 10 bases between. The CDR3 loop reads CASSPWGANTGELFF. The CDR3 DNA is TGTGCCAGCAGTCCGTGGGGGGCGAACACCGGGGAGCTGTTTTTT.

Many counts were recorded for this clonotype. The chain has TRBV7-2 and TRBJ2-1; D is tentatively TRBD1 or TRBD2 (6 bases each). This CDR3 has 15 residues. Trimming cost V 2 bases and J 10 bases, with 18 bases left between them. Germline values: CDR1 SGHTA, CDR2 FQGNSA. CDR3 sequence reads: CASSLSASGAGEQFF. The CDR3 coding sequence is TGTGCCAGCAGCTTATCAGCTTCGGGGGCAGGGGAGCAGTTCTTC.

This clonotype showed up many times. The chain employs TRBV10-1 and TRBJ2-3; D unclear. The CDR3 contains 16 residues. V was clipped by 0 bases and J by 2 bases, with 12 bases between them. Looked up from germline, CDR1 is WNHNN and CDR2 is SYGVQD (reference sequence). CDR3 nucleotide sequence: TGCGCCAGCAGTGAGTCTAGCCAGTTGTTCACAGATACGCAGTATTTT. Translating gives CASSESSQLFTDTQYF.

In this sample, this clonotype turned up many times. V usage is TRBV10-3 and J usage is TRBJ2-3; 11 bases are shared with TRBD2. Germline V gene sequence: CDR1 ENHRY, CDR2 SYGVKD. The CDR3 covers 15 residues. After removal of 11 bases from V and 5 bases from J, the junction contained 12 bases not matched to a gene. The CDR3 DNA reads TGTGCCGTCTCTAGCGGGGGGCCAGGGAGAGATACGCAGTATTTT. It translates to CAVSSGGPGRDTQYF.

This clonotype was seen repeatedly, ten times or more. The J gene is TRBJ1-6, the V gene TRBV6-2 or TRBV6-3; TRBD1 might be the D (6 bases). The V gene lost 5 bases and the J gene lost 9 bases, with 14 bases spanning the gap. The germline V gene has CDR1 MNHEY and CDR2 SVGEGT. The CDR3 has 14 residues. Here the CDR3 DNA reads TGTGCCAGCAGTCGCCAAAGCAGGGGTTCACCCCTCCACTTT. It yields the protein CASSRQSRGSPLHF.

V usage is TRBV12-3 or TRBV12-4 and J usage is TRBJ1-1; D may be TRBD1 (5 bases). The CDR3 covers 11 residues. The V gene lost 11 bases and the J gene lost 3 bases, with 10 bases spanning the gap. CDR3: CASGGDTEAFF. The CDR3 DNA reads TGTGCCTCGGGGGGTGACACTGAAGCTTTCTTT.

V is TRBV4-1 and J is TRBJ1-3, with 9 positions matching TRBD1. There are 19 residues in the CDR3. V shed 0 bases, J shed 3 bases, and the junction held 12 bases outside the gene matches. The V gene's germline CDR1 is MGHRA and CDR2 YSYEKL. The CDR3 reads CASSQEDRGHSEGGNTIYF. The CDR3 bases are TGCGCCAGCAGCCAAGAGGACAGGGGCCACTCAGAGGGTGGAAACACCATATATTTT.

On this clonotype: One end of the junction varies from germline; a read error may be responsible. The chain employs TRBV6-2 or TRBV6-3 and TRBJ2-1; no firm D call. The CDR3 runs 16 residues. Germline CDR1 MNHEY, CDR2 SVGEGT. CDR3 nucleotide sequence: TGTGCCAGCAGTCACTCAGCCTCTAGCTCCTACAATGAGCAGTTCTTC. This gives the protein CASSHSASSSYNEQFF.